This T cell receptor (beta chain) was profiled in a study of cytomegalovirus exposure and HLA in healthy donors. At the level of the study: The roughly 100 million unique TCR beta sequences, from about 179 million T cells, were found by an earlier analysis. Study-level points and caveats: With DRB1 most and HLA-C fewest, TCR association rates differed between HLA loci in a later analysis. Sequences of the TCR beta chain were said to predict the HLA-A and HLA-B alleles of most subjects accurately. Cytomegalovirus status was reportedly diagnosed by the classifier with high sensitivity and specificity.

Per the germline V gene, CDR1 is SEHNR and CDR2 is FQNEAQ (reference sequence). There are 14 residues in the CDR3. The trim removed 5 bases at V and 5 bases at J, leaving 6 bases unmatched. This clone was picked up a small number of times. Its matching antigen is unknown. Researchers ran the PCR with 60 Vbeta and 13 Jbeta primers. Here immunoSEQ multiplex PCR was the method, and the copy in TCRdb shows in-frame clones only, minus some. The sample includes some 110,000 clones, about 79% of them seen just once. J is TRBJ2-5 and V is TRBV7-9, with TRBD1 matching over 9 bases. Specimen: PBMCs. The clonotype comes from a man aged 45 to 65 in good health and CMV-seronegative. This CDR3 reads CASSKQGARETQYF. Written as DNA, the CDR3 is TGTGCCAGCAGCAAACAGGGGGCGCGGGAGACCCAGTACTTC.